This record concerns one TCR beta chain sequence. No antigen is known for it. The entry originates in a study of beta chain features in type 1 diabetes. The study, taken as a whole, reports: In every one of the four CD4+ subsets, TCRB CDR3s were moderately but significantly shorter in Type 1 diabetes patients.

The entirety of the isolated RNA underwent reverse transcription, so expressed TCRB transcripts were sequenced. TCRdb's copy holds only in-frame clones and misses some; the assay was immunoSEQ multiplex PCR. The table has under 300,000 clones, about a tenth seen once; the top ten hold around 0.017%. V lost 2 bases and J 0 bases, leaving 8 bases between the germline ends. CDR1 is ENHRY, CDR2 SYGVKD, per germline. The CDR3 has 15 residues. The source of this sequence is a man aged 25-40 years with type 1 diabetes. The V gene is TRBV10-3, the J gene TRBJ2-1; D not certain. What was sequenced was naive CD4+ T cells from blood. The CDR3 is CAISEILASYNEQFF. Written as DNA, the CDR3 is TGTGCCATCAGTGAGATTTTGGCCTCCTACAATGAGCAGTTCTTC.